What follows are 24 T cell receptor beta chains derived from one specimen sequenced in a study of T cell repertoires in cytomegalovirus infection. TCRdb recomputed calls from the reads with MiXCR, one row per CDR3 protein. Of roughly 700,000 distinct CDR3 sequences listed, roughly 33% are singletons. These receptors have no identified antigens. The sequenced sample was cultured PBMCs, obtained from culture after CMV antigen stimulation. The receptor source for this set is a human donor in good health (CMV status not recorded). Some clones in this sample may be carry-over from other donors' samples.

Points on this clonotype: A junction boundary mismatches the germline segment, possibly from a read error. The rearrangement uses TRBV4-1 and TRBJ2-4, with D unresolved. Germline lookup yields CDR1 MGHRA and CDR2 YSYEKL. The CDR3 spans 17 residues. This CDR3 is CASSQHQDLLAKNIQYF. The CDR3 coding sequence is TGTGCCAGCAGTCAACACCAGGACCTCCTAGCCAAAAACATTCAGTACTTC.

The chain has TRBV10-3 and TRBJ1-5, with TRBD1 matching over 8 bases. V dropped 10 bases and J dropped 4; count of bases not matched to a gene: 6. Looked up from germline, CDR1 is ENHRY and CDR2 is SYGVKD. The CDR3 extends over 13 amino acids. CDR3 bases: TGTGCCACCAGGGGACAGGATAATCAGCCCCAGCATTTT. Amino acids: CATRGQDNQPQHF.

This clonotype was picked up many times. The J gene is TRBJ1-1, the V gene TRBV7-2; 10 bases are a match to TRBD1. Trimming cost V 5 bases and J 10 bases; bases outside gene matches: 7. Germline V gives CDR1 SGHTA, CDR2 FQGNSA. The CDR3 runs 13 residues. The DNA of the CDR3 is TGTGCCAGCAGCGCGGGACAGGGGATTCGAGCTTTCTTT. Translation gives CASSAGQGIRAFF.

J is TRBJ2-1 and V is TRBV10-3; no definite D call. This CDR3 has 13 residues. Trimming removed 2 bases at V and 6 bases at J, with 8 bases between. The germline CDR1 and CDR2 sequences are ENHRY and SYGVKD. The CDR3 loop is CAISEPTFNEQFF. The CDR3 coding sequence is TGTGCCATCAGTGAGCCCACCTTCAATGAGCAGTTCTTC.

The chain has TRBV7-2 and TRBJ1-2; the D gene is possibly TRBD1 (5 bases). The V end lost 3 bases, the J end lost 7 bases, and 12 bases lay between the germline ends. This CDR3 is built from 13 residues. Germline V CDR1 and CDR2: SGHTA, FQGNSA. The CDR3 here is CASSLGGLSGYTF. The CDR3 region has the DNA TGTGCCAGCAGCTTGGGGGGACTTAGTGGCTACACCTTC.

In this sample, this clonotype turned up a few times. V usage is TRBV6-1 and J usage is TRBJ1-1; D unclear. V gave up 1 base and J gave up 10 bases, with 16 bases separating them. Germline assignment: CDR1 MNHNS and CDR2 SASEGT. The CDR3 covers 14 residues. CDR3 sequence reads: CASSEDRAPRRAFF. The CDR3 DNA reads TGTGCCAGCAGTGAAGACCGGGCCCCCAGGAGAGCTTTCTTT.

This chain uses TRBV7-2 with TRBJ2-5; possible D gene TRBD2, 5 bases. From germline, CDR1 is SGHTA and CDR2 FQGNSA. The CDR3 covers 15 residues. Trimming left V 1 base short and J 5 bases short, with 14 bases between. The CDR3 sequence is CASSLDPASGETQYF. The CDR3 region has the DNA TGTGCCAGCAGCTTAGATCCGGCCTCGGGGGAGACCCAGTACTTC.

V is TRBV15 and J is TRBJ1-1; D remains ambiguous. The CDR3 is 14 amino acids. In germline, CDR1 is LNHNV, CDR2 YYDKDF (reference sequence). Trimming took off 5 bases at V and 4 bases at J, with 14 bases between the two ends. The CDR3 DNA reads TGTGCCACCAGCCACCCAGGAGTTAGCACTGAAGCTTTCTTT. This codes for CATSHPGVSTEAFF.

The rearrangement links TRBV7-9 to TRBJ2-1, with 14 bases aligning to TRBD2. Germline V gene sequence: CDR1 SEHNR, CDR2 FQNEAQ (reference sequence). The CDR3 runs 16 residues. Trimming removed 5 bases from V and 8 bases from J; junction bases left unmatched: 8. CDR3 in amino acids: CASSTPGLAGVDEQFF. CDR3 in DNA: TGTGCCAGCAGCACCCCGGGACTAGCGGGAGTGGATGAGCAGTTCTTC. Supplemented by reference TRBV7-9 and TRBJ2-1, the full variable domain reads DTGVSQNPRHKITKRGQNVTFRCDPISEHNRLYWYRQTLGQGPEFLTYFQNEAQLEKSRLLSDRFSAERPKGSFSTLEIQRTEQGDSAMYLCASSTPGLAGVDEQFFGPGTRLTVL.

The V and J genes are TRBV12-3 or TRBV12-4 and TRBJ2-1; D gene ambiguous. Trimming shortened V by 2 bases and J by 10 bases, and 6 bases separated the two germline ends. This CDR3 comprises 11 residues. Written as DNA, the CDR3 is TGTGCCAGCAGTTTATCCCACGAGCAGTTCTTC. Translating gives CASSLSHEQFF.

This clonotype was counted a single time. This chain connects TRBV4-1 to TRBJ2-1; D call uncertain. The length of the CDR3 is 15 residues. Germline loops: CDR1 MGHRA, CDR2 YSYEKL. V lost 8 bases to trimming and J lost 0 bases, with 14 bases between them. This CDR3 reads CASRPERSSYNEQFF. CDR3 DNA: TGCGCCAGCCGCCCTGAGCGCTCCTCCTACAATGAGCAGTTCTTC.

The chain is built from TRBV20-1 and TRBJ1-3; D is unresolved. Germline V CDR1 and CDR2: DFQATT, SNEGSKA (reference sequence). Deletions cut 5 bases from V and 2 bases from J, with 22 bases between. The CDR3 sequence is 17 residues long. The CDR3 nucleotides are TGCAGTGCTCTACCGAAAGCACCGGGAAGGACTGGAAACACCATATATTTT. Amino acids: CSALPKAPGRTGNTIYF.

This chain uses TRBV4-1 with TRBJ2-2; D not resolved. Germline CDR1 reads MGHRA; CDR2 reads YSYEKL. The CDR3 sequence is 17 residues long. Between the trimmed V and J ends, which lost 1 base and 3 bases, there was a span of 15 bases. In DNA form, the CDR3 reads TGCGCCAGCAGCCAAGCGAGTGCAGGCCTGTACACCGGGGAGCTGTTTTTT. It encodes CASSQASAGLYTGELFF.

About this clonotype itself: Since a much larger clone is just one base distant, this may be a read error. Since the CDR3 does not end with the conserved phenylalanine or tryptophan, this likely comes from a read error. This sequence joins TRBV7-2 and TRBJ2-1; 7 nucleotides match TRBD2. The V and J ends lost 8 bases and 0 bases, in that order; junction bases with no gene match: 7. The CDR3 extends over 15 amino acids. Germline V gives CDR1 SGHTA, CDR2 FQGNSA. Here the CDR3 DNA reads TGTGCCAGCGGCCCCTGGACTAGCTCCTACAATGAGCAGTTCTTA. It yields the protein CASGPWTSSYNEQFL.

The chain couples TRBV7-2 to TRBJ2-3; a possible D gene is TRBD2 (5 bases). The CDR3 contains 16 residues. Deletions cut 6 bases from V and 1 base from J, with 17 bases between. In germline, CDR1 is SGHTA, CDR2 FQGNSA. This chain's CDR3 is CASRSSSLDRTDTQYF. CDR3 in DNA: TGTGCCAGCAGGTCCTCTAGCCTCGATCGCACAGATACGCAGTATTTT.

This clonotype was observed a single time. The chain is built from TRBV7-6 and TRBJ2-5; tentative D call: TRBD1 (5 bases). CDR3 length: 16 amino acids. The V gene's germline CDR1 is SGHVS and CDR2 FNYEAQ. V was clipped by 3 bases and J by 1 base, with 15 bases between them. The CDR3 sequence: CASSFGRQGAQETQYF. Here the CDR3 DNA reads TGTGCCAGCAGCTTCGGCAGGCAAGGGGCCCAAGAGACCCAGTACTTC.

This clonotype was seen a handful of times. J is TRBJ1-5 and V is TRBV3-1; 9 bases line up with TRBD1. V lost 0 bases, J lost 5 bases, and 2 bases stayed unmatched. The CDR3 has 15 residues. Germline values: CDR1 LGHDT, CDR2 YNNKEL (reference sequence). CDR3 in amino acids: CASSQDGQGYQPQHF. CDR3 nucleotide sequence: TGTGCCAGCAGCCAAGATGGACAGGGGTATCAGCCCCAGCATTTT.

The V and J genes are TRBV6-4 and TRBJ2-7; D call uncertain. With 5 bases removed from V and 2 bases from J, the gap between germline ends came to 10 bases. CDR3 length: 13 residues. Germline-derived CDR1 and CDR2 are MRHNA and SNTAGT. The CDR3 here is CASSLPSTYEQYF. The CDR3 region has the DNA TGTGCCAGCAGTCTCCCAAGTACCTACGAGCAGTACTTC.

V and J are TRBV12-3 or TRBV12-4 and TRBJ2-5; 12 bases agree with TRBD2. Trimming at V came to 6 bases and at J to 4 bases, leaving 9 bases not matched to a gene. This CDR3 is built from 16 residues. The CDR3 reads CASSPTSGGPGETQYF. The CDR3 coding sequence is TGTGCCAGCAGCCCCACTAGCGGGGGGCCGGGAGAGACCCAGTACTTC.

The chain carries TRBV28 and TRBJ1-1; D unresolved. The CDR3 sequence is 14 residues long. Looked up from germline, CDR1 is MDHEN and CDR2 is SYDVKM. V shed 6 bases and J shed 6 bases, with 17 bases lying between them. CDR3 bases: TGTGCCAGCAGCCCGCCCGCGGGGAGGGCTGAAGCTTTCTTT. Its protein is CASSPPAGRAEAFF.

The sample holds many counts of this clonotype. This chain uses TRBV7-2 with TRBJ2-7; 9 bases are a match to TRBD2. Germline-derived CDR1 and CDR2 are SGHTA and FQGNSA. This CDR3 contains 16 residues. Trimming removed 4 bases from V and 3 bases from J; junction bases left unmatched: 10. This CDR3 is CASSSPSGNKGYEQYF. The CDR3 DNA follows: TGTGCCAGCAGCTCACCTAGCGGGAATAAAGGCTACGAGCAGTACTTC.

This clonotype was observed at least ten times. The chain's CDR3 is CASSPLIRASQTEETQYF. The CDR3 DNA reads TGTGCCAGCAGTCCCCTCATCAGGGCCTCCCAAACCGAAGAGACCCAGTACTTC. The chain combines TRBV12-3 or TRBV12-4 with TRBJ2-5, with a tentative D call TRBD1 (5 bases). The CDR3 loop spans 18 amino acids. V was cut by 5 bases and J by 3 bases, with 25 bases left in between.

This chain uses TRBV5-6 with TRBJ1-5, with D hard to call. This CDR3 has 15 amino acids. The ends were cut back, 2 bases at V and 4 bases at J, with 13 bases in the middle. CDR1 SGHDT and CDR2 YYEEEE come from the germline V gene. CDR3 loop: CASSFWGFRNQPQHF. The CDR3 DNA reads as TGTGCCAGCAGCTTTTGGGGATTCCGGAATCAGCCCCAGCATTTT.

The chain links TRBV12-3 or TRBV12-4 to TRBJ2-3; a possible D gene is TRBD1 (6 bases). Trimming cost V 3 bases and J 10 bases, with 14 bases left between them. The CDR3 totals 13 residues. This CDR3 reads CASSLGQGKPQYF. CDR3 in DNA: TGTGCCAGCAGTTTGGGGCAGGGGAAGCCGCAGTATTTT.